This T cell receptor beta chain was recorded in a study of early T cells in non-severe SARS-CoV-2 infection. Study-wide background: With bulk RNA from unsorted whole blood as input, sequencing yielded unpaired chains.

V gave up 4 bases and J gave up 2 bases, with 8 bases separating them. The CDR3 is made up of 13 amino acids. Germline lookup yields CDR1 WSHSY and CDR2 SAAADI. Individual cDNA molecules received unique molecular identifiers during library preparation. TCRdb re-called the 5' RACE reads with MiXCR, one entry per CDR3 protein. The sample lists around 9,000 distinct CDR3 sequences; 4% to 6% were seen once. This clonotype was seen repeatedly, ten times or more. Its antigen is as yet unknown. General observations from the study: Sequences matched to VDJdb favored anti-spike CD8 responses, while private and CD4 specificities were missed.

The sequence derives from an adult who was a healthcare worker with PCR-confirmed SARS-CoV-2 infection or an uninfected control (not recorded which). The chain combines TRBV10-2 with TRBJ1-1, with no clear D. The material sequenced was whole blood. The CDR3 DNA reads as TGCGCCAGCAGTGGATTAGCTAACACTGAAGCTTTCTTT. It is translated as CASSGLANTEAFF.